This TCR beta chain was sequenced in a study of blood T cell repertoires in COVID-19. As processed by the authors: Scientists estimated how many nucleated cells there were by amplifying reference gene primers. Profiling relied on immunoSEQ multiplex PCR, and the TCRdb table lists in-frame clones only, not all of them. From that table come the V and J calls and clone size; the DNA was used to work out D and trimming. The table records tens of thousands of clones, about 85% of them present only once. The CDR3 extends over 13 amino acids. The germline V and J ends were trimmed by 6 bases and 2 bases, with 10 bases remaining between them.

The TCR originated in a woman in her fifties or sixties with active COVID-19. This rearrangement joins TRBV12-3 or TRBV12-4 to TRBJ1-2; a possible D gene is TRBD1 (6 bases). What was sequenced was peripheral blood. In DNA form, the CDR3 reads TGTGCCAGCAGGGATCAGGGGAACTATGGCTACACCTTC. This codes for CASRDQGNYGYTF.